This T cell receptor beta chain appears in the sequencing data of a study of chemoradiotherapy in HPV16-positive cancers (dated by TCRdb to 2022 to 2024). Context from the whole study: Functional T-cell assays on cells from two HPV16-positive patients defined candidate HPV-specific T-cell clones and common TCR motifs. The study asked whether T-cell immunity to the HPV oncoproteins E6 and E7 changes during chemoradiotherapy and whether this immunity affects survival. The candidate HPV-specific TCRs and motifs were then tracked in TCR repertoires from more than 85 patients with HPV-related cancers. Overall results and qualifications from the work: Expansion of candidate HPV-specific clones and E7-related TCR motifs was observed in the tumor microenvironment during treatment, whereas no such expansion was observed for non-HPV-specific T cells. Improved recurrence-free survival in HPV16-positive patients was associated with expansion of HPV-responsive T cells during chemoradiotherapy. Only two HPV16-positive patients were used to derive the functional definition of HPV-specific T cells, and the survival association was reported for HPV16-positive patients.

In its sample, this clone was seen once. This clone's antigen is unknown. No qualities accompany the bases; no much larger clone lies one base away. The CDR3 sequence holds 13 residues, the cysteine and phenylalanine included. The sequence is cut down to CDR3 DNA, 39 bases in frame from base 1. CDR1 and CDR2 (SGHRS, YFSETQ) derive from the germline V gene. V sheds 0 bases and J sheds 5 bases, leaving 8 bases between their ends. The protocol used for the library was the immunoSEQ multiplex PCR assay. Here the immuneACCESS table is served through TCRdb, limited to in-frame sequences with V and J called. Missing clones are a known gap in these copies; in checked studies unresolved V genes cover under half, and the rest lacks a known reason. This sample is represented by about 8,000 clones; around two thirds of them were singletons. The ten largest clones represent approximately 33% of the sample. Because repertoires were sampled repeatedly during chemoradiotherapy, clonal expansion in the tumor microenvironment could be followed.

This chain joins TRBV5-1 to TRBJ1-1; the D gene cannot be named for sure. The biological material was taken from a patient who underwent chemoradiotherapy. The TCR comes from a human donor with HPV-associated anogenital cancer. The sequence in DNA is TGCGCCAGCAGCTTGGCCTGGAAGACTGAAGCTTTCTTT. It encodes CASSLAWKTEAFF.